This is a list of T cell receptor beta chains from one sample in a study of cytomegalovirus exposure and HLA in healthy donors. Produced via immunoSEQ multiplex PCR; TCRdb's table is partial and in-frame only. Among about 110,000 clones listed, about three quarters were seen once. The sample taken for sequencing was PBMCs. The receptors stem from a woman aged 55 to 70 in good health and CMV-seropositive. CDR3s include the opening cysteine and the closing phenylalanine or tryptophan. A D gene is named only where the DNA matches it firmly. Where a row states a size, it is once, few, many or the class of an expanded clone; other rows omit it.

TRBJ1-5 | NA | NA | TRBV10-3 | CATMWGGGDSNQPQHF | TGTGCCACGATGTGGGGAGGGGGGGATTCCAATCAGCCCCAGCATTTT
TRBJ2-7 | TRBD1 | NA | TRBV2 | CASSGQGYTYEQYF | TGTGCCAGCAGTGGACAGGGATACACCTACGAGCAGTACTTC
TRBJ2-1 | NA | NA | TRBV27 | CASSLLGNNEQFF | TGTGCCAGCAGTTTACTAGGAAACAATGAGCAGTTCTTC
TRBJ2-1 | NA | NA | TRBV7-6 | CASSFLVPGGYNEQFF | TGTGCCAGCAGCTTCCTGGTCCCCGGAGGGTACAATGAGCAGTTCTTC
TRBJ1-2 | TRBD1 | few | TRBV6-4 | CATQPGQGSGGYTF | TGTGCCACGCAACCGGGACAGGGGTCAGGGGGCTACACCTTC
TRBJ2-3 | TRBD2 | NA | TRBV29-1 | CSVEGGTSGSSDTQYF | TGCAGCGTTGAAGGCGGGACTAGCGGGAGTTCGGATACGCAGTATTTT
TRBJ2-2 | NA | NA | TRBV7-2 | CASSLVSGATVHPGELFF | TGTGCCAGCAGCTTAGTATCCGGAGCAACGGTCCATCCCGGGGAGCTGTTTTTT
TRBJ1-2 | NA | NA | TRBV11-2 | CASRFWGGVDGYTF | TGTGCCAGCAGGTTCTGGGGGGGAGTCGATGGCTACACCTTC
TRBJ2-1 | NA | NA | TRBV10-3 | CAISESREPYNEQFF | TGTGCCATCAGTGAGTCCCGGGAGCCCTACAATGAGCAGTTCTTC
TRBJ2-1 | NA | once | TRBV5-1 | CASSLVSDSYNEQFF | TGCGCCAGCAGCTTGGTGAGCGACTCCTACAATGAGCAGTTCTTC
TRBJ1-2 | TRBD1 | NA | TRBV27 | CASSLDRDSNYGYTF | TGTGCCAGCAGTTTAGACCGGGACAGTAACTATGGCTACACCTTC
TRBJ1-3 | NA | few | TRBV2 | CASSRRDGTSGNTIYF | TGTGCCAGCAGCCGGAGAGACGGAACCTCTGGAAACACCATATATTTT
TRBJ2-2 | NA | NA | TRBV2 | CASKEGGRAAGELFF | TGTGCCAGCAAGGAGGGGGGGCGCGCCGCCGGGGAGCTGTTTTTT
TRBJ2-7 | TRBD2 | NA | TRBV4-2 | CASSQAGTSGSYEQYF | TGTGCCAGCAGCCAAGCCGGGACTAGCGGGAGCTACGAGCAGTACTTC
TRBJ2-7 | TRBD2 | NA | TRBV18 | CASSPSNGGVSYEQYF | TGTGCCAGCTCACCTTCAAACGGGGGGGTATCCTACGAGCAGTACTTC
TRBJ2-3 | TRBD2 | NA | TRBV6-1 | CASNLAGEADTQYF | TGTGCCAGCAACTTAGCGGGAGAGGCAGATACGCAGTATTTT
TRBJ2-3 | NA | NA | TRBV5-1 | CASSLASGSGADTQYF | TGCGCCAGCAGCTTGGCCTCCGGGTCCGGAGCAGATACGCAGTATTTT
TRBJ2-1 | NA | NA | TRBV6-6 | CASTLKGYSYNEQFF | TGTGCCAGCACCTTAAAGGGGTACTCCTACAATGAGCAGTTCTTC
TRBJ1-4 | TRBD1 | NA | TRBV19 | CASGTVNEKLFF | TGTGCCAGTGGGACAGTAAATGAAAAACTGTTTTTT
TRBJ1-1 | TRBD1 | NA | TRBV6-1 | CASSGDRASGLAFF | TGTGCCAGCAGTGGGGACAGGGCGTCTGGTTTGGCTTTCTTT
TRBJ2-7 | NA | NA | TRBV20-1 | CSARIRGEQYF | TGCAGTGCTAGAATTAGGGGCGAGCAGTACTTC
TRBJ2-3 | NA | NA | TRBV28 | CASSLFIAGSDTDTQYF | TGTGCCAGCAGTTTATTCATCGCGGGATCAGACACAGATACGCAGTATTTT
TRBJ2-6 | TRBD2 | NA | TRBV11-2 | CASSLVAGVGANVLTF | TGTGCCAGCAGCTTAGTTGCGGGGGTTGGGGCCAACGTCCTGACTTTC
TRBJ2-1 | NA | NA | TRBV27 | CATHSSRRGSYNEQFF | TGTGCCACCCATTCATCGCGGCGGGGATCCTACAATGAGCAGTTCTTC
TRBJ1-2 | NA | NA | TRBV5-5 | CASSLGGLVDGYTF | TGTGCCAGCAGCTTGGGTGGCCTAGTGGATGGCTACACCTTC
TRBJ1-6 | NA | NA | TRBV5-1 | CASSPDTSYNSPLHF | TGCGCCAGCAGCCCTGACACCTCCTATAATTCACCCCTCCACTTT
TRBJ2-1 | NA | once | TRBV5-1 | CASSLALSTLYNEQFF | TGCGCCAGCAGCTTAGCCCTATCAACTTTGTACAATGAGCAGTTCTTC
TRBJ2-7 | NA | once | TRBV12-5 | CASAIRQEKYF | TGTGCTAGTGCCATCAGACAGGAGAAGTACTTC
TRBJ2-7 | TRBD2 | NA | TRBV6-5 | CASSPLADNEQYF | TGTGCCAGCAGTCCACTAGCGGACAACGAGCAGTACTTC
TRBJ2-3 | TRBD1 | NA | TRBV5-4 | CASSITTGYTQYF | TGTGCCAGCAGCATTACGACAGGGTATACGCAGTATTTT
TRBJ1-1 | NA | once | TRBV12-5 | CASGLVLGRVNTEAFF | TGTGCTAGTGGTTTGGTACTCGGCAGGGTGAACACTGAAGCTTTCTTT
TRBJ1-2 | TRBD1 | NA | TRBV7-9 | CASSLAGQGAKEVGYTF | TGTGCCAGCAGCTTAGCGGGACAGGGGGCGAAGGAGGTTGGCTACACCTTC
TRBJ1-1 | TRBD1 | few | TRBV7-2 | CASSLDTGTGNTEAFF | TGTGCCAGCAGCCTAGACACCGGGACAGGTAACACTGAAGCTTTCTTT
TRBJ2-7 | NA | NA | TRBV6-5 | CASSYSGVSYEQYF | TGTGCCAGCAGTTACTCGGGAGTTTCCTACGAGCAGTACTTC
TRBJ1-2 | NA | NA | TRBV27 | CASSIRSGTSNYGYTF | TGTGCCAGCAGTATCCGATCCGGGACTAGTAACTATGGCTACACCTTC
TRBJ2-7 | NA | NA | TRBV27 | CASSNAGAPNEQYF | TGTGCCAGCAGTAATGCGGGGGCCCCAAACGAGCAGTACTTC
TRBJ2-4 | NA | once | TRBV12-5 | CASGLGLAKNIQYF | TGTGCTAGTGGTTTGGGACTAGCCAAAAACATTCAGTACTTC
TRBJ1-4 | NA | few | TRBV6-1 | CASKEGLARKLFF | TGTGCCAGCAAGGAGGGACTCGCAAGAAAACTGTTTTTT
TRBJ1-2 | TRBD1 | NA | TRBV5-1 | CASSSGDRGRDYGYTF | TGCGCCAGCAGCTCGGGGGACAGGGGGCGAGACTATGGCTACACCTTC
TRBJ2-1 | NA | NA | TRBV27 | CASSLYREYINEQFF | TGTGCCAGCAGTTTGTACAGGGAATACATAAATGAGCAGTTCTTC
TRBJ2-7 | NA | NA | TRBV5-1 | CASSTPSNEQYF | TGCGCCAGCAGCACCCCCTCTAACGAGCAGTACTTC
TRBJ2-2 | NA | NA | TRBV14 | CASMAGTNTGELFF | TGTGCCAGCATGGCAGGCACGAACACCGGGGAGCTGTTTTTT
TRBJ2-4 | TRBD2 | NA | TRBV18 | CASSELAGDLNIQYF | TGTGCCAGCTCAGAACTAGCGGGGGACCTAAACATTCAGTACTTC
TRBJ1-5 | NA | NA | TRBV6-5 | CASSFLESTNQPQHF | TGTGCCAGCAGTTTTTTAGAGAGTACCAATCAGCCCCAGCATTTT
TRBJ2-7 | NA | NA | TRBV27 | CASSFVGRGYEQYF | TGTGCCAGCAGTTTTGTGGGCAGGGGCTACGAGCAGTACTTC
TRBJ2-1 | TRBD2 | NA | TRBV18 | CASSPAIPTSGRDEQFF | TGTGCCAGCTCACCAGCAATCCCGACTAGCGGGAGGGATGAGCAGTTCTTC
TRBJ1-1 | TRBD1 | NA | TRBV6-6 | CASSYPGQGARAFF | TGTGCCAGCAGTTACCCGGGACAGGGGGCGCGAGCTTTCTTT
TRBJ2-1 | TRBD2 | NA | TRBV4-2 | CASSQDERTRTYNEQFF | TGTGCCAGCAGCCAAGATGAGAGGACTAGAACCTACAATGAGCAGTTCTTC
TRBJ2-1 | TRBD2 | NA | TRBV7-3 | CASSFTGRELEQFF | TGTGCCAGCAGCTTCACCGGGAGGGAGCTTGAGCAGTTCTTC
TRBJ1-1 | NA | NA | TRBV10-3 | CASTNQGSTEAFF | TGTGCCAGTACGAACCAGGGAAGCACTGAAGCTTTCTTT
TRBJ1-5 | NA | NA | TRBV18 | CASSPGGNQPQHF | TGTGCCAGCTCACCAGGCGGGAATCAGCCCCAGCATTTT
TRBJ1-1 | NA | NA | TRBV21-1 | CASSKEDLSGERRTEAFF | TGTGCCAGCAGCAAAGAAGATTTGTCAGGGGAGCGTCGGACTGAAGCTTTCTTT
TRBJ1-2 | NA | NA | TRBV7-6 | CASSLEPGNYGYTF | TGTGCCAGCAGCTTAGAACCGGGGAACTATGGCTACACCTTC
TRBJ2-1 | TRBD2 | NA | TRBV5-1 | CASSFTRLAGGPGSYNEQFF | TGCGCCAGCAGCTTCACCCGACTAGCGGGAGGGCCGGGCTCCTACAATGAGCAGTTCTTC